This note documents a single T cell receptor (beta chain) sequence. Its antigen remains unidentified. The data are from a study of identical twins' blood T cells. Broader study findings: Abundant TCRbeta CDR3s overlapped more between twins than with unrelated donors.

TCR cDNA libraries came from RNA via a modified published protocol. MiXCR, run by TCRdb on the 5' RACE reads, gives a single entry per CDR3 protein. The sample has 350,000 to 450,000 distinct CDR3 sequences; about 28% are singletons. Trimming removed 6 bases from V and 5 bases from J, with 16 bases in between. CDR3 length equals 14 residues. Germline CDR1 reads MNHEY; CDR2 reads SMNVEV (reference sequence). The clonotype originates from a woman aged 18 to 55 in good health. The material sequenced was PBMCs. The chain joins TRBV27 to TRBJ1-1, with a possible D match to TRBD1 (6 bases). CDR3 region: CASSLQGYGTEAFF. CDR3 bases: TGTGCCAGCAGCCTACAGGGATACGGAACTGAAGCTTTCTTT.